The 19 T cell receptor beta chains presented below share a single source sample, sequenced in a study of T-cell reconstitution after alpha-beta-depleted transplantation in children. A TCRbeta library incorporating unique molecular identifiers was prepared. TCRdb analysed the PCR reads with MiXCR anew, one entry per CDR3 protein. The sample yields around 600,000 distinct CDR3 sequences, approximately 22% seen once. Sample: PBMCs, mostly from graft donor cells, taken 360 days after TCRalphabeta/CD19-depleted stem cell transplant. The source of these receptors is a boy in the first two years of life who had a stem cell transplant for acute myeloid leukemia, so the T cells may come from the graft donor.

This clonotype has a count of ten or more. The chain employs TRBV4-3 and TRBJ2-3; D may be TRBD1 (5 bases). The V end was cut by 4 bases, the J end by 2 bases, with 19 bases between. The CDR3 spans 17 residues. Germline V gene data show CDR1 as LGHNA and CDR2 as YSLEER. The CDR3 bases are TGCGCCAGCAGCCCGTGGAAGGGGCGTGCGGTCACAGATACGCAGTATTTT. This sequence encodes CASSPWKGRAVTDTQYF.

This clonotype has just a few counts. This rearrangement joins TRBV29-1 to TRBJ1-4; 10 bases match TRBD1. The CDR3 runs to 13 residues. Germline values: CDR1 SQVTM, CDR2 ANQGSEA. Germline trimming cut 4 bases from V and 10 bases from J; bases unmatched to any gene: 6. DNA of the CDR3: TGCAGCGTTGGCGGGACAGGGGACGGAAAACTGTTTTTT. Amino acid sequence: CSVGGTGDGKLFF.

At least ten counts were recorded for this clonotype. The chain uses TRBV10-3 and TRBJ2-1; 9 bases are a match to TRBD2. V lost 8 bases to trimming and J lost 8 bases; unmatched junction nucleotides: 7. The germline V gene encodes CDR1 ENHRY and CDR2 SYGVKD. The CDR3 totals 13 residues. CDR3 DNA: TGTGCCATCGGAGGGACTAGCCTCGATGAGCAGTTCTTC. This sequence encodes CAIGGTSLDEQFF.

The V gene is TRBV9, the J gene TRBJ1-4, with 12 bases that match TRBD1. This CDR3 has 17 amino acids. CDR1 is SGDLS and CDR2 is YYNGEE in the germline V gene. V lost 4 bases, J lost 5 bases, and 9 bases stayed unmatched. CDR3 nucleotides: TGTGCCAGCAGCACAAAGGGGACAGGGGGCTCGAATGAAAAACTGTTTTTT. Its protein product is CASSTKGTGGSNEKLFF.

This clonotype appeared many times. The chain combines TRBV14 with TRBJ1-2; no clear D. This CDR3 region has 15 residues. Between the trimmed V and J ends, which lost 0 bases and 6 bases, there was a span of 14 bases. Germline values: CDR1 SGHDN, CDR2 FVKESK. The CDR3 nucleotides are TGTGCCAGCAGCCAAGAATTCCTACCCCCTGATGGCTACACCTTC. Protein: CASSQEFLPPDGYTF.

This clonotype was recorded at least ten times. The CDR3, as DNA: TGTGCCAGCAGCCGGACCTCAGCCTACGAGCAGTACTTC. This gives the protein CASSRTSAYEQYF. The chain links TRBV12-3 or TRBV12-4 to TRBJ2-7; D is unclear. The V end lost 6 bases, the J end lost 2 bases, and 11 bases lay between the germline ends. CDR3 length equals 13 residues.

This clonotype was detected only a few times. V and J are TRBV20-1 and TRBJ2-1; 10 bases match TRBD2. Germline V lookup: CDR1 DFQATT, CDR2 SNEGSKA (reference sequence). Trimming at V came to 7 bases and at J to 2 bases, leaving 5 bases not matched to a gene. CDR3 size: 14 residues. The CDR3 reads CSERSGGAYNEQFF. The CDR3 DNA is TGCAGTGAGAGAAGCGGGGGGGCCTACAATGAGCAGTTCTTC.

In this sample, this clonotype turned up a few times. This chain's CDR3 is CASSSGLAGDNEQFF. As DNA, the CDR3 is TGTGCCAGCAGTTCGGGACTAGCGGGGGACAATGAGCAGTTCTTC. V usage is TRBV27 and J usage is TRBJ2-1; 14 nucleotides match TRBD2. Germline V gene data show CDR1 as MNHEY and CDR2 as SMNVEV (reference sequence). The CDR3 sequence is 15 residues long. With V trimmed by 4 bases and J by 5 bases, 1 base remained unmatched.

The J gene is TRBJ1-5, the V gene TRBV5-5, with TRBD1 as a possible D gene (5 bases). The CDR3 is 15 amino acids. V lost 2 bases and J lost 0, with 9 bases in between. Germline CDR1 reads SGHKS; CDR2 reads YYEKEE (reference sequence). Here the CDR3 reads CASSFRTPSNQPQHF. For the CDR3, the DNA is TGTGCCAGCAGCTTCCGGACACCTAGCAATCAGCCCCAGCATTTT.

The J gene is TRBJ1-1, the V gene TRBV9; TRBD1 is a possible D gene (5 bases). The length of the CDR3 is 15 residues. Trimming pared 2 bases from V and 0 bases from J, leaving 11 bases between. Germline CDR1 reads SGDLS; CDR2 reads YYNGEE. This CDR3 reads CASSVSGTLNTEAFF. CDR3 sequence (DNA): TGTGCCAGCAGCGTCTCCGGGACCTTGAACACTGAAGCTTTCTTT. Full variable domain (remainder filled in from reference TRBV9 and TRBJ1-1): DSGVTQTPKHLITATGQRVTLRCSPRSGDLSVYWYQQSLDQGLQFLIQYYNGEERAKGNILERFSAQQFPDLHSELNLSSLELGDSALYFCASSVSGTLNTEAFFGQGTRLTVV.

J is TRBJ2-1 and V is TRBV5-1; 9 positions agree with TRBD2. The CDR3 is made up of 16 amino acids. Germline CDR1 reads SGHRS; CDR2 reads YFSETQ. After removal of 0 bases from V and 7 bases from J, the junction contained 8 bases not matched to a gene. CDR3 sequence reads: CASSLVLAGFANEQFF. The CDR3 DNA is TGCGCCAGCAGCTTGGTACTAGCGGGTTTCGCTAATGAGCAGTTCTTC.

The sample holds a few counts of this clonotype. This chain links TRBV4-1 with TRBJ1-1; D is unclear. The CDR3 runs to 13 residues. Germline V gives CDR1 MGHRA, CDR2 YSYEKL. V lost 2 bases and J lost 0, with 4 bases in between. The CDR3 DNA reads as TGCGCCAGCAGCCAACGGCTGAACACTGAAGCTTTCTTT. Residues: CASSQRLNTEAFF.

This clonotype has only a few counts. The rearrangement joins TRBV27 to TRBJ2-5, with TRBD2 as a possible D gene (6 bases). There are 14 residues in the CDR3. Trimming left V 3 bases short and J 7 bases short, with 15 bases between. Germline-derived CDR1 and CDR2 are MNHEY and SMNVEV (reference sequence). The chain's CDR3 is CASSFPSDGGTQYF. CDR3 coding DNA: TGTGCCAGCAGTTTTCCTAGCGATGGGGGGACCCAGTACTTC.

At least ten counts were recorded for this clonotype. The V gene is TRBV4-3, the J gene TRBJ2-2, with TRBD1 matching 9 bases. The CDR3 runs 16 residues. Germline CDR1 and CDR2: LGHNA and YSLEER. The V gene end was trimmed by 3 bases and the J gene end by 6 bases; junction bases not matched to a gene: 8. CDR3 amino acids: CASSQARDRAPGELFF. The CDR3 DNA sequence: TGCGCCAGCAGCCAGGCCCGGGACAGGGCTCCCGGGGAGCTGTTTTTT.

A few counts support this clonotype. The gene calls are TRBV29-1 and TRBJ1-1; D is uncertain. Germline values: CDR1 SQVTM, CDR2 ANQGSEA. The length of the CDR3 is 11 residues. Trimming pared 2 bases from V and 1 base from J, leaving 2 bases between. As DNA, the CDR3 is TGCAGCGTTGAACAGAACACTGAAGCTTTCTTT. Protein product: CSVEQNTEAFF. The whole variable domain, remainder taken from reference TRBV29-1 and TRBJ1-1, is SAVISQKPSRDICQRGTSLTIQCQVDSQVTMMFWYRQQPGQSLTLIATANQGSEATYESGFVIDKFPISRPNLTFSTLTVSNMSPEDSSIYLCSVEQNTEAFFGQGTRLTVV.

Ten or more counts support this clonotype. CDR3 sequence: CASSSRLASSYEQYF. The CDR3 DNA reads as TGTGCCAGCAGCTCCAGACTGGCTAGCTCCTACGAGCAGTACTTC. The chain recombines TRBV7-9 with TRBJ2-7; no firm D call. In germline, CDR1 is SEHNR, CDR2 FQNEAQ (reference sequence). V gave up 4 bases and J gave up 0 bases, with 13 bases separating them. This CDR3 region has 15 residues.

This clonotype appeared a few times. CDR3 sequence reads: CASSFDGTETQYF. CDR3 bases: TGTGCCAGCAGTTTTGACGGTACGGAGACCCAGTACTTC. V and J are TRBV12-3 or TRBV12-4 and TRBJ2-5; D uncertain. Trimming removed 3 bases at V and 5 bases at J, with 10 bases between. This CDR3 has 13 residues.

This clonotype was counted many times. V and J are TRBV6-5 and TRBJ2-5; unclear D gene. Germline CDR1 and CDR2: MNHEY and SVGAGI. The length of the CDR3 is 14 residues. The V and J ends lost 4 bases and 5 bases respectively, with 14 bases between them. Here the CDR3 DNA reads TGTGCCAGCAGTTCTAGGTCCGCGAGCGAGACCCAGTACTTC. This codes for CASSSRSASETQYF.

The chain couples TRBV6-1 to TRBJ1-5; 7 positions match TRBD1. J lost 12 bases, V lost 5 bases, and 13 bases had no gene match. The length of the CDR3 is 14 residues. Germline CDR1 MNHNS, CDR2 SASEGT. This chain's CDR3 is CASSRTGVAGHQHF. The CDR3 DNA reads TGTGCCAGCAGTCGCACAGGGGTGGCAGGCCACCAGCATTTT.